This T cell receptor beta chain was observed in a study of early T cells in non-severe SARS-CoV-2 infection. Study-level information: Whole-blood bulk RNA, unsorted, was sequenced, and chains were unpaired. Study findings and constraints: Missing private and CD4 specificities, VDJdb matching favored anti-spike CD8 responses.

The trim removed 5 bases at V and 10 bases at J, leaving 9 bases unmatched. The CDR3 runs to 16 residues. Individual cDNA molecules were tagged with unique molecular identifiers, the study reported. TCRdb passed the 5' RACE reads through MiXCR, listing each CDR3 protein once. The table includes roughly 56,000 distinct CDR3 sequences, less than 9.5% detected once. This clonotype was recorded a few times. No antigen is known for it. The rearrangement links TRBV12-3 or TRBV12-4 to TRBJ2-1; 15 bases fit TRBD2. The material sequenced was whole blood. The clonotype originates from an adult who was a healthcare worker with PCR-confirmed SARS-CoV-2 infection or an uninfected control (not recorded which). CDR3 nucleotides: TGTGCCAGCAGTAGACAGCGCGGACTAGCGGGGGGGGAGCAGTTCTTC. The encoded protein is CASSRQRGLAGGEQFF.